This TCR beta chain was identified during a study of T cell responses to AZD1222 COVID-19 vaccine. Broader study findings: Repertoire collection took place solely once the T cell response had peaked. Just 6 or 7 people given AZD1222 tested seropositive at baseline. Unmutated variant regions are reportedly the target of nearly half of TCRs that are spike-specific.

Comments on this clone: The target antigen is unknown.

The CDR3 has 13 residues. After removal of 4 bases from V and 7 bases from J, the junction contained 6 bases not matched to a gene. The germline gives CDR1 MNHEY, CDR2 SMNVEV (reference sequence). Some clones are missing from TCRdb's copy, which holds only in-frame ones; the method was immunoSEQ multiplex PCR. The table has 150,000 to 200,000 clones, about 90% seen once. This TCR was recovered from an adult in good health. The chain recombines TRBV27 with TRBJ1-2; 7 bases agree with TRBD1. Sequenced here: peripheral blood, sampled on day 0 of MenACWY control vaccination. The CDR3: CASSSTGQVGYTF. The DNA for the CDR3 is TGTGCCAGCAGTTCTACCGGACAGGTTGGCTACACCTTC.